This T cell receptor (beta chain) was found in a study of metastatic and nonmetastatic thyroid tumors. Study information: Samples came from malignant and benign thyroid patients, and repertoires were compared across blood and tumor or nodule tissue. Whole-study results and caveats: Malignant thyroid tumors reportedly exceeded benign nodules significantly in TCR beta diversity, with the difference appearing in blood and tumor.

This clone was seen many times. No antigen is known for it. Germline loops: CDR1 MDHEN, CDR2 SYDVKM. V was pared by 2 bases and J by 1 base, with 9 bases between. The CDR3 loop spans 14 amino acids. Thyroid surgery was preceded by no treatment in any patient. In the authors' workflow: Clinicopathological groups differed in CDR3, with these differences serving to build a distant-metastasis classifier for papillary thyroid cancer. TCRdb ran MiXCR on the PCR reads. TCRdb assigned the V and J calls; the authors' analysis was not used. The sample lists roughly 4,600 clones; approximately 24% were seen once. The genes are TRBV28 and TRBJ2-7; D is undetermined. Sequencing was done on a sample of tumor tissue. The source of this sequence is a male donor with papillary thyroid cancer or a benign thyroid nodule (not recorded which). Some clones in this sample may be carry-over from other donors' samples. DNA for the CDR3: TGTGCCAGCAGTTTACAGCCCGAATCCTACGAGCAGTACTTC. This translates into CASSLQPESYEQYF.